This T cell receptor (beta chain) was sequenced during a study of cytomegalovirus exposure and HLA in healthy donors. Study-wide results and caveats: Previously analyzed data showed that most TCR beta V segments were productive at a frequency of about 87% or about 30%.

Worth noting for this clone: Its specificity is unknown.

In the PCR, 60 Vbeta and 13 Jbeta primers were used. The method was immunoSEQ multiplex PCR; TCRdb's version includes in-frame clones alone and lacks a portion of them. The sample includes over 65,000 clones, approximately 77% of them seen just once. The ends were cut back, 7 bases at V and 1 base at J, with 11 bases in the middle. CDR3 length: 13 amino acids. CDR1 is GTSNPN and CDR2 is SVGIG in the germline V gene (reference sequence). The origin of this receptor is a woman aged 25 to 39 in good health and CMV-seropositive. The specimen was PBMCs. V and J are TRBV30 and TRBJ2-1, with D possibly matching TRBD2 (5 bases). This CDR3 reads CAFRGFSYNEQFF. In DNA form, the CDR3 reads TGTGCCTTCCGAGGGTTTTCCTACAATGAGCAGTTCTTC.